Sequencing of this T cell receptor (beta chain) was carried out in a study of blood T cell repertoires in COVID-19. Study overall: Spain, Italy and the United States supplied samples that represented acute and convalescent COVID-19.

Germline CDR1 is SGDLS and CDR2 is YYNGEE. This CDR3 spans 17 amino acids. The V segment lost 3 bases and the J segment 6 bases; nucleotides outside the gene matches: 13. Data came from immunoSEQ multiplex PCR; TCRdb stores just in-frame clones and leaves some out. This table has some 50,000 clones, over 80% appearing once. The sequencing sample was made of peripheral blood. The TCR was taken from a human donor in a cohort sampled during active COVID-19. This chain links TRBV9 with TRBJ2-1; 9 nucleotides line up with TRBD1. The CDR3 is CASSELPGTQGANEQFF. Written as DNA, the CDR3 is TGTGCCAGCAGCGAGCTCCCCGGGACACAGGGGGCCAATGAGCAGTTCTTC.